This T cell receptor (beta chain) is drawn from a study of identical twins' blood T cells (dated by TCRdb to 2012 to 2014). General notes on the study: The 12 libraries, six for the alpha chain and six for the beta chain, together yielded around 50 million Illumina reads. TCR alpha and beta chain repertoires of three pairs of monozygous twins were compared using next-generation sequencing to assess genetic influence on repertoire formation. Overall study results and their limits: Because the twins were raised together, environmental influences could not be ruled out as an explanation for the similarity between twins. The count of CDR3 clonotypes shared by two donors depended mainly on the product of the two donors' cloneset sizes, and twins did not clearly depart from this trend. Validation by independent studies was stated to be required for the proposed role of the TCRalpha J segment in MHC recognition during thymic selection. Among the most abundant TCRbeta clonotypes, each donor shared more CDR3 sequences with her twin than with unrelated donors. Twin pairs were reported to be markedly more alike in V gene usage than unrelated donors were, even when looking at non-selected out-of-frame TCRbeta clonotypes.

This clonotype was detected once. The antigen it binds to is not known. Base qualities are not recorded, but no much larger clone differs from it by a single base. A lone read offers only weak evidence. Spanning cysteine to phenylalanine, the CDR3 consists of 16 amino acids. Only the CDR3 DNA is retained, 48 bases long and in frame from the first base. V is clipped by 0 bases and J by 1 base, and the sequence between their germline boundaries is 12 bases long. As encoded in the germline V gene (reference sequence), CDR1 is DFQATT while CDR2 is SNEGSKA. Six healthy women forming three monozygous twin pairs were used as donors. All three twin pairs had been raised together and were thought likely to have encountered the same vaccines and infectious agents. TCR cDNA libraries were prepared from RNA that was isolated from peripheral blood mononuclear cells. Library preparation was by 5' RACE. These reads were obtained on an Illumina Genome Analyzer IIx. To prepare the RNA-based TCR cDNA libraries, a previously described protocol was followed, with several modifications. Sample-specific barcodes were introduced on both ends of each TCR cDNA library during cDNA synthesis and amplification to prevent cross-contamination. The authors processed their data as follows. Each library contained about 2 to 3.6 million CDR3-containing reads, and somewhere between about 100,000 and nearly 500,000 clonotypes were identified for each individual. After reads with improper barcode index combinations were thrown out, a cloneset for each library was built using the MiTCR software. During the assembly of CDR3 clonotypes by MiTCR, low-quality reads were filtered or rescued and PCR and sequencing errors were corrected. Artificial out-of-frame clonotypes were removed by being mapped to in-frame sequences, with one indel in the CDR3 allowed. Similarity in V and J gene usage between donors was calculated as the Jensen-Shannon divergence divided by the mean entropy. TCRdb reworked the public reads: Q25 trimming with fastp, MiXCR clone assembly, productive beta chains retained. Merged by CDR3 protein, the rows form single entries marked with the most common genes and DNA. The V and J calls and clone size are TCRdb's, not the authors'. The sample table shows hundreds of thousands of distinct CDR3 sequences, and under 30% are seen once. Around 5.6% of the sample lies in the top ten.

The sequence derives from a woman aged 18 to 55 in good health. Sample: PBMCs. Recombination joined TRBV20-1 with TRBJ2-2; matching of 6 bases hints at TRBD2 as the D gene. The CDR3 corresponds to CSARDPGSGNTGELFF. The DNA sequence is TGCAGTGCTAGAGATCCCGGGAGCGGGAACACCGGGGAGCTGTTTTTT.